Shown below are 21 T cell receptor beta chains from a single sample sequenced in a study of T cells in Graves' hyperthyroidism and ophthalmopathy. Authors of the study amplified TCR beta CDR3 regions from RNA transcripts. With the HTBI primer set, the TCR CDR3 went through a first round of RT-PCR. TCRdb passed the multiplex PCR reads through MiXCR, listing each CDR3 protein once. The table includes about 620,000 distinct CDR3 sequences, around 16% detected once. Material for sequencing was blood. The receptors originated from a woman in her thirties with Graves' hyperthyroidism.

The table lists this clonotype with many counts. The chain uses TRBV24-1 and TRBJ2-1; the D is unclear. The CDR3 contains 15 residues. CDR1 and CDR2 (germline): KGHDR, SFDVKD. V shed 0 bases and J shed 7 bases, with 12 bases lying between them. CDR3 protein: CATSDLRVERNEQFF. The CDR3 DNA reads TGTGCCACCAGTGATTTGCGGGTAGAAAGGAATGAGCAGTTCTTC.

The genes are TRBV28 and TRBJ1-5; no reliable D call. V shed 7 bases and J shed 2 bases, with 15 bases lying between them. This CDR3 contains 15 residues. The germline CDR1 and CDR2 sequences are MDHEN and SYDVKM. The CDR3 here is CASIGVRARNQPQHF. The CDR3 DNA reads TGTGCCAGCATAGGAGTTAGGGCCCGCAATCAGCCCCAGCATTTT.

This clonotype was counted many times. J is TRBJ1-5 and V is TRBV3-1; 7 nucleotides line up with TRBD1. This CDR3 contains 16 residues. Germline assignment: CDR1 LGHDT and CDR2 YNNKEL (reference sequence). Germline trimming cut 1 base from V and 2 bases from J; bases unmatched to any gene: 5. CDR3 DNA: TGTGCCAGCAGCCAAGGGGGTACAGGGGGCAATCAGCCCCAGCATTTT. It is translated as CASSQGGTGGNQPQHF.

This clonotype appeared many times. The chain couples TRBV11-2 to TRBJ2-7; a possible D gene is TRBD1 (5 bases). V dropped 1 base and J dropped 3 bases, with 10 bases sitting between them. This CDR3 has 14 amino acids. Per germline, CDR1 SGHAT and CDR2 FQNNGV. CDR3 sequence (DNA): TGTGCCAGCAGCTTAGTTGGGGCAGTCTACGAGCAGTACTTC. This sequence encodes CASSLVGAVYEQYF.

The V gene is TRBV5-4, the J gene TRBJ2-1, with no clear D. Germline V lookup: CDR1 SGHNT, CDR2 YYREEE (reference sequence). The CDR3 has 16 residues. With 1 base removed from V and 0 bases from J, the gap between germline ends came to 11 bases. CDR3 amino acids: CASSLRLQSSYNEQFF. In DNA, the CDR3 is TGTGCCAGCAGCTTGAGGCTGCAGAGCTCCTACAATGAGCAGTTCTTC.

This clonotype was detected many times. The V call is TRBV27, the J call TRBJ2-1; D perhaps matches TRBD2 (5 bases). CDR3 length: 16 residues. V was clipped by 3 bases and J by 4 bases, with 16 bases between them. Germline V lookup: CDR1 MNHEY, CDR2 SMNVEV (reference sequence). The CDR3 DNA is TGTGCCAGCAGTTTTGATCTAGCACGTCTGTACAATGAGCAGTTCTTC. Its protein product is CASSFDLARLYNEQFF.

This clonotype was observed at least ten times. The chain combines TRBV7-3 with TRBJ2-1, with TRBD2 matching 14 bases. The V gene end was trimmed by 2 bases and the J gene end by 6 bases; junction bases not matched to a gene: 6. Germline lookup yields CDR1 SGHTA and CDR2 FQGTGA. The CDR3 runs to 17 residues. The CDR3 DNA sequence: TGTGCCAGCAGCTTATGGACTAGCGGGAGGTTCAGCAATGAGCAGTTCTTC. This gives the protein CASSLWTSGRFSNEQFF. Looking up the rest from reference TRBV7-3 and TRBJ2-1 gives the full variable domain: GAGVSQTPSNKVTEKGKYVELRCDPISGHTALYWYRQSLGQGPEFLIYFQGTGAADDSGLPNDRFFAVRPEGSVSTLKIQRTERGDSAVYLCASSLWTSGRFSNEQFFGPGTRLTVL.

This clonotype was seen only a few times. This sequence joins TRBV19 and TRBJ1-2; D gene ambiguous. Germline CDR1 reads LNHDA; CDR2 reads SQIVND (reference sequence). Trimming took 8 bases from V and 5 from J, leaving 15 bases between them. This CDR3 has 13 amino acids. CDR3 nucleotides: TGTGCCAGTTCCAGGCCGGATACATATGGCTACACCTTC. Encoded protein: CASSRPDTYGYTF.

This chain joins TRBV28 and TRBJ2-1; possible D gene TRBD1, 6 bases. V lost 8 bases and J 4 bases, leaving 9 bases between the germline ends. In germline, CDR1 is MDHEN, CDR2 SYDVKM. The CDR3 totals 12 residues. CDR3 sequence reads: CASGGIYNEQFF. The CDR3 nucleotides are TGTGCCAGCGGGGGCATTTACAATGAGCAGTTCTTC.

This clonotype was counted between two and nine times. The chain uses TRBV7-9 and TRBJ2-3; TRBD1 is a possible D gene (6 bases). V gave up 7 bases and J gave up 3 bases, with 8 bases separating them. Per the germline V gene, CDR1 is SEHNR and CDR2 is FQNEAQ (reference sequence). This CDR3 has 12 amino acids. The CDR3 DNA sequence: TGTGCCAGCACCGGGACAACAGATACGCAGTATTTT. This gives the protein CASTGTTDTQYF. The full variable domain, completed using reference TRBV7-9 and TRBJ2-3, is DTGVSQNPRHKITKRGQNVTFRCDPISEHNRLYWYRQTLGQGPEFLTYFQNEAQLEKSRLLSDRFSAERPKGSFSTLEIQRTEQGDSAMYLCASTGTTDTQYFGPGTRLTVL.

This clonotype was recorded many times. The rearrangement joins TRBV10-3 to TRBJ2-7, with a tentative D call TRBD1 (6 bases). V was trimmed by 3 bases and J by 2 bases, leaving 17 bases between them. The CDR3 sequence is 16 residues long. CDR1 is ENHRY, CDR2 SYGVKD, per germline. CDR3 residues: CAISDVLGAATYEQYF. The DNA of the CDR3 is TGTGCCATCAGTGATGTTTTGGGGGCGGCCACCTACGAGCAGTACTTC.

This clonotype was counted only a few times. The V and J genes are TRBV5-1 and TRBJ2-3; D is possibly TRBD1 or TRBD2 (6 bases each). CDR1 and CDR2 (germline): SGHRS, YFSETQ. Trimming left V 0 bases short and J 2 bases short, with 13 bases between. This CDR3 is built from 16 residues. The CDR3 loop reads CASSLGRGPSTDTQYF. In nucleotides, the CDR3 is TGCGCCAGCAGCTTGGGCCGGGGGCCGTCCACAGATACGCAGTATTTT.

This clonotype was recorded many times. The genes are TRBV2 and TRBJ2-1; D possibly matches TRBD1 or TRBD2 (5 bases each). The germline V and J ends were trimmed by 8 bases and 3 bases, with 17 bases remaining between them. CDR3 length equals 15 residues. Germline V lookup: CDR1 SNHLY, CDR2 FYNNEI. This CDR3 reads CASLLRGADYNEQFF. CDR3 in DNA: TGTGCCAGCCTACTCCGAGGGGCCGACTACAATGAGCAGTTCTTC.

This clonotype was recorded at least ten times. The chain uses TRBV6-1 and TRBJ1-2; 8 bases map to TRBD1. Germline trimming cut 8 bases from V and 6 bases from J; bases unmatched to any gene: 5. CDR1 and CDR2 (germline): MNHNS, SASEGT. The CDR3 has 12 amino acids. CDR3 sequence: CASRTGRNGYTF. In nucleotides, the CDR3 is TGTGCCAGCCGGACAGGGAGGAATGGCTACACCTTC.

In its sample, this clonotype was seen many times. This sequence joins TRBV6-1 and TRBJ2-1; D call uncertain. The germline V and J ends were trimmed by 3 bases and 8 bases, with 5 bases remaining between them. The CDR3 contains 11 residues. From germline, CDR1 is MNHNS and CDR2 SASEGT. CDR3 sequence reads: CASSEAYEQFF. Written as DNA, the CDR3 is TGTGCCAGCAGTGAGGCTTATGAGCAGTTCTTC.

There are a few counts of this clonotype. The rearrangement uses TRBV30 and TRBJ1-2; D is unclear. From germline, CDR1 is GTSNPN and CDR2 SVGIG (reference sequence). This CDR3 is 13 amino acids long. Trimming pared 0 bases from V and 6 bases from J, leaving 11 bases between. The CDR3 region has the DNA TGTGCCTGGAGTGTACTCCGGATAAATGGCTACACCTTC. As protein: CAWSVLRINGYTF.

This clonotype was counted at least ten times. The chain combines TRBV7-9 with TRBJ2-1; D ambiguous. CDR1 SEHNR and CDR2 FQNEAQ come from the germline V gene (reference sequence). V was clipped by 1 base and J by 10 bases, with 11 bases between them. The CDR3 length is 13 residues. CDR3 sequence reads: CASSLGAVEEQFF. The DNA of the CDR3 is TGTGCCAGCAGCTTAGGAGCCGTAGAGGAGCAGTTCTTC. The entire variable domain, with the rest obtained from reference TRBV7-9 and TRBJ2-1, is as follows: DTGVSQNPRHKITKRGQNVTFRCDPISEHNRLYWYRQTLGQGPEFLTYFQNEAQLEKSRLLSDRFSAERPKGSFSTLEIQRTEQGDSAMYLCASSLGAVEEQFFGPGTRLTVL.

This clonotype was counted between two and nine times. The rearrangement joins TRBV28 to TRBJ2-3, with a tentative D call TRBD2 (6 bases). V was cut by 7 bases and J by 2 bases, with 10 bases left in between. The CDR3 runs to 13 residues. CDR1 is MDHEN, CDR2 SYDVKM, per germline. In DNA, the CDR3 is TGTGCCAGCAAAGGAGGGAACACAGATACGCAGTATTTT. Its translation: CASKGGNTDTQYF.

This clonotype has a count of ten or more. CDR3 coding DNA: TGTGCCAGCAGTGAAGGCTCAGGGATTCAGTACTTC. Its protein is CASSEGSGIQYF. The chain employs TRBV2 and TRBJ2-4; a possible D gene is TRBD1 (5 bases). This CDR3 is built from 12 residues. Germline V gene data show CDR1 as SNHLY and CDR2 as FYNNEI. V was shortened by 1 base and J by 10 bases, with 8 bases between the two germline ends.

The chain joins TRBV27 to TRBJ2-1; D is undetermined. Trimming removed 0 bases at V and 7 bases at J, with 7 bases between. The CDR3 is 13 amino acids. CDR1 MNHEY and CDR2 SMNVEV come from the germline V gene (reference sequence). The CDR3 DNA sequence: TGTGCCAGCAGTTTATCGGTGGTTAATGAGCAGTTCTTC. Translated, it gives CASSLSVVNEQFF.

This clonotype was detected ten times or more. The chain carries TRBV11-2 and TRBJ2-7; unclear D gene. The germline V and J ends were trimmed by 5 bases and 5 bases, with 10 bases remaining between them. The CDR3 runs to 12 residues. Germline CDR1 is SGHAT and CDR2 is FQNNGV. CDR3 sequence reads: CASSPPSDEQYF. The CDR3 DNA reads TGTGCCAGCAGCCCACCCTCTGACGAGCAGTACTTC.